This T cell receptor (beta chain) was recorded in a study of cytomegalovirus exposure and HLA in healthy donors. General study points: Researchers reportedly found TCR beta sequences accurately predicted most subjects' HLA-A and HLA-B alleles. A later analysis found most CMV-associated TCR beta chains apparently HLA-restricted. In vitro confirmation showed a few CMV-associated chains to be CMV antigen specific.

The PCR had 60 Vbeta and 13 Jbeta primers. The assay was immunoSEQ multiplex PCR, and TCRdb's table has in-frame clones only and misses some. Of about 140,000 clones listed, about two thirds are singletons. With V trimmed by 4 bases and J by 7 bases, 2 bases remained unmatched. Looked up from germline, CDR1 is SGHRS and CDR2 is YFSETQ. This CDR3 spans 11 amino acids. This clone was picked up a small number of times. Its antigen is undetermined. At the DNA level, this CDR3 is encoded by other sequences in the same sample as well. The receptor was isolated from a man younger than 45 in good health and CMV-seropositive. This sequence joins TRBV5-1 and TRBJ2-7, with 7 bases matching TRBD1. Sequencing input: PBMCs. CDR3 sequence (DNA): TGCGCCAGCAGCACGGGACAGGAGCAGTACTTC. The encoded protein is CASSTGQEQYF.